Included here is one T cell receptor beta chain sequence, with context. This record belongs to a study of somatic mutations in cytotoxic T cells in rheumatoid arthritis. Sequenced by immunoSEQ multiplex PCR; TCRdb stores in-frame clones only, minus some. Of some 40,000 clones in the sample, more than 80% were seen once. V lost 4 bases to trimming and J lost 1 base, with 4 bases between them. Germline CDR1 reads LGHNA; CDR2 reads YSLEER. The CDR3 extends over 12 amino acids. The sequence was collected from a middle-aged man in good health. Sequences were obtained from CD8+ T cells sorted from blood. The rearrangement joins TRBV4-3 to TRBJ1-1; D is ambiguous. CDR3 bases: TGCGCCAGCAGCCCTGGGAACACTGAAGCTTTCTTT. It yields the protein CASSPGNTEAFF.